Listed here are 6 T cell receptor beta chains from one sample, sequenced in a study of blood T cell repertoires in COVID-19. Profiling relied on immunoSEQ multiplex PCR, and the TCRdb table lists in-frame clones only, not all of them. The table includes 250,000 to 300,000 clones, around 82% detected once. Sequencing was done on a sample of peripheral blood. These receptors came from a man older than 75 with acute or convalescent COVID-19.

This clone has just a few counts. The V call is TRBV7-5, the J call TRBJ2-7; the table assigns TRBD2, which was not confirmed against the DNA. TRBV7-5 is recorded as a pseudogene. This CDR3 is 10 amino acids long. This chain's CDR3 is CAIPSYEQYF. The CDR3 DNA sequence: TGTGCCATCCCTTCCTACGAGCAGTACTTC.

The chain links TRBV29-1 to TRBJ1-2; D unresolved. The CDR3 covers 12 residues. Trimming removed 4 bases from V and 8 bases from J, with 14 bases in between. Germline V lookup: CDR1 SQVTM, CDR2 ANQGSEA. DNA for the CDR3: TGCAGCGTTGGGAGCACAAGTGGCGGCTACACCTTC. It translates to CSVGSTSGGYTF.

The CDR3 bases are TGCGCCAGCAGCGCGGACAGGGGAGTCTCCGGGGAGCTGTTTTTT. It translates to CASSADRGVSGELFF. The J gene is TRBJ2-2, the V gene TRBV5-1; TRBD1 matches at 9 bases. Germline V gene data show CDR1 as SGHRS and CDR2 as YFSETQ. The CDR3 is made up of 15 amino acids. The ends lost 4 bases at V and 6 bases at J; junction bases unmatched: 7.

The chain couples TRBV5-5 to TRBJ1-4; D gene uncertain. V gave up 0 bases and J gave up 8 bases, with 11 bases separating them. Germline assignment: CDR1 SGHKS and CDR2 YYEKEE (reference sequence). This CDR3 is built from 14 residues. CDR3: CASSLAGRGEKLFF. The CDR3 nucleotides are TGTGCCAGCAGCTTGGCCGGGCGCGGGGAAAAACTGTTTTTT.

This chain joins TRBV3-1 (or the pseudogene TRBV3-2) and TRBJ2-7; weak D call: TRBD2 (5 bases). Germline loops: CDR1 LGHDT, CDR2 YNNKEL (reference sequence). The CDR3 spans 13 residues. Trimming shortened V by 4 bases and J by 3 bases, and 10 bases separated the two germline ends. The CDR3 spells CASSPESGYEQYF. As DNA, the CDR3 is TGTGCCAGCAGCCCTGAGAGCGGCTACGAGCAGTACTTC.

The gene calls are TRBV24-1 and TRBJ2-3; TRBD1 aligns across 9 bases. V lost 4 bases, J lost 4 bases, and 8 bases stayed unmatched. Germline V lookup: CDR1 KGHDR, CDR2 SFDVKD. The CDR3 covers 16 residues. The CDR3 spells CATSDPGTGYPDTQYF. The CDR3, as DNA: TGTGCCACCAGTGACCCCGGGACAGGGTATCCAGATACGCAGTATTTT.